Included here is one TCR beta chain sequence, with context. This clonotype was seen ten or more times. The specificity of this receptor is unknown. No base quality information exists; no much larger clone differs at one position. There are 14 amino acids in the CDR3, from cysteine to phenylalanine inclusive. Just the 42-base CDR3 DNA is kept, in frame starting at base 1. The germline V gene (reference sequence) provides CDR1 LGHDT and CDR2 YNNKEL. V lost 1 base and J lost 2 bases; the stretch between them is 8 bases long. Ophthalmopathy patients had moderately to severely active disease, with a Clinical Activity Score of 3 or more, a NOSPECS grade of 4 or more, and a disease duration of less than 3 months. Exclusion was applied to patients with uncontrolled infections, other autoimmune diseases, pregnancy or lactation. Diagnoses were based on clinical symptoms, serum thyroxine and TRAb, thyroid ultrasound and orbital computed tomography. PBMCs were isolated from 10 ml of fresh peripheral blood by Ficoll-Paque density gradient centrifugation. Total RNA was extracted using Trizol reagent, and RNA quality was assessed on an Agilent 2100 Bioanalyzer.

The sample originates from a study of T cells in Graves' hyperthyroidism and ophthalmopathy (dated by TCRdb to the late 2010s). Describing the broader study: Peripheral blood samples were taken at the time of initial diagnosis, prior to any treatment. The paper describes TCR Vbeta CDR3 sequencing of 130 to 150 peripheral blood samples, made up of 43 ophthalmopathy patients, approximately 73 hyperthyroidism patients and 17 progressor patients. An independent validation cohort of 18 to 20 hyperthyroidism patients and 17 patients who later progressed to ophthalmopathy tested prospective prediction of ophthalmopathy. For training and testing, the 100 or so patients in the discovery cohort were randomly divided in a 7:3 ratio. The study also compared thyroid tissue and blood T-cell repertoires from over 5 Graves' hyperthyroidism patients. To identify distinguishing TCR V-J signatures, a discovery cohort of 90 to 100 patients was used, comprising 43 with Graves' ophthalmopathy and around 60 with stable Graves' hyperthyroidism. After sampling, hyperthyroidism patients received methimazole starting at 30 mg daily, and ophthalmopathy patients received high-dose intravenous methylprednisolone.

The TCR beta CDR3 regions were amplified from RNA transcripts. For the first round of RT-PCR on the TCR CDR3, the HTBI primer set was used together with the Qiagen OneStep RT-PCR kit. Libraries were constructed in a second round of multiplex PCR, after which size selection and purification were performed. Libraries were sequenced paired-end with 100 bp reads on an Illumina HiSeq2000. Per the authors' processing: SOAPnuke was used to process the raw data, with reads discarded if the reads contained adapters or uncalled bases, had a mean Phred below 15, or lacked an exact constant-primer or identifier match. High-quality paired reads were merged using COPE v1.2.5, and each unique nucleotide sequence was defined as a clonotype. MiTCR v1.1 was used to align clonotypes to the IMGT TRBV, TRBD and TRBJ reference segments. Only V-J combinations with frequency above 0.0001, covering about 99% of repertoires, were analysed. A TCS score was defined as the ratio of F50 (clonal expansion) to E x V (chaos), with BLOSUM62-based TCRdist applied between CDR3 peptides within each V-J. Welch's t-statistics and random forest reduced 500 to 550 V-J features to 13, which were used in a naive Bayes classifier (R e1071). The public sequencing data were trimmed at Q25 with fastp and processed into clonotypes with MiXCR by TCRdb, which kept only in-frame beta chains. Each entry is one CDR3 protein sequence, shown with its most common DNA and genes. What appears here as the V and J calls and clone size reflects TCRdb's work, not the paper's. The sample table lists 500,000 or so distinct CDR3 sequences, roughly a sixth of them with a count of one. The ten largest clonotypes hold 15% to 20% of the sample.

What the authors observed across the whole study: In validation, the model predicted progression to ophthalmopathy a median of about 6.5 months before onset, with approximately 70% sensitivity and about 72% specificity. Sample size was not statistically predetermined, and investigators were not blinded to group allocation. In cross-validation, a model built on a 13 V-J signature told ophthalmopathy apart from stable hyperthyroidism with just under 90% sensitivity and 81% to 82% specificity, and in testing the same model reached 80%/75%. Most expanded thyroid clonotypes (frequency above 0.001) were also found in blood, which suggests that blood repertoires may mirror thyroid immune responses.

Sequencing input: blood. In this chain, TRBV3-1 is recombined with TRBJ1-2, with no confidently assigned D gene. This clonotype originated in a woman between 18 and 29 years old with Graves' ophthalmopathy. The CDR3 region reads CASSQAGRNYGYTF. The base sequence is TGTGCCAGCAGCCAAGCGGGTAGGAACTATGGCTACACCTTC.